This T cell receptor beta chain comes out of a study of radiotherapy plus CTLA-4 blockade in lung cancer. A word on this clone: No antigen is known for it.

General study findings and limits: Radiotherapy plus ipilimumab was followed by expansion in blood of tumor-derived TCR clones.

The method was immunoSEQ multiplex PCR; TCRdb's version includes in-frame clones alone and lacks a portion of them. Of 110,000 or so clones detected, around 75% appear once; the ten largest clones hold roughly 5%. The study treated chemo-refractory metastatic non-small-cell lung cancer patients with focal radiation plus ipilimumab CTLA-4 blockade. Material: peripheral blood, obtained from a patient treated with radiotherapy plus ipilimumab. The sequence was collected from a human donor with non-small cell lung cancer who had a partial response to radiotherapy plus ipilimumab.

The DNA of the CDR3 is TGCAGCGGAAGACAGCTCACAGATACGCAGTATTTT. It yields the protein CSGRQLTDTQYF. The chain joins TRBV29-1 to TRBJ2-3, with a weak D call TRBD1 (5 bases). Trimming shortened V by 7 bases and J by 2 bases, and 10 bases separated the two germline ends. CDR3 length equals 12 residues. Germline assignment: CDR1 SQVTM and CDR2 ANQGSEA.